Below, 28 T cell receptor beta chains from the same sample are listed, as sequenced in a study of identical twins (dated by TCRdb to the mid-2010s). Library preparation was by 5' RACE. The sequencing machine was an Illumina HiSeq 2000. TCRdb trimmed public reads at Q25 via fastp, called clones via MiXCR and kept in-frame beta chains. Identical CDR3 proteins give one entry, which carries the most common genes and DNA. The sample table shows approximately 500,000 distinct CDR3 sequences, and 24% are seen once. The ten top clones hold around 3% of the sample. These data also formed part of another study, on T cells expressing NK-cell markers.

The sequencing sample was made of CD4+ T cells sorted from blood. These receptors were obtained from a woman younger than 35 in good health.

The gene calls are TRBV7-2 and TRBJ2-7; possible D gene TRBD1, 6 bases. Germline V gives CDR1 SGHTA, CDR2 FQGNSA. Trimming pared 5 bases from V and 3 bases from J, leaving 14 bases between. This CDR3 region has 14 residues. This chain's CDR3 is CASSRGTGFYEQYF. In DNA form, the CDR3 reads TGTGCCAGCAGCAGAGGAACAGGGTTCTACGAGCAGTACTTC.

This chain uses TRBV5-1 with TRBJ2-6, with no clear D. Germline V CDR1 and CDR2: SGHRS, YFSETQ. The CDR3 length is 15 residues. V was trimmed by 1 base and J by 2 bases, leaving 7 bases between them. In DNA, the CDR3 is TGCGCCAGCAGCTTGCATTCTCCTGGGGCCAACGTCCTGACTTTC. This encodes CASSLHSPGANVLTF.

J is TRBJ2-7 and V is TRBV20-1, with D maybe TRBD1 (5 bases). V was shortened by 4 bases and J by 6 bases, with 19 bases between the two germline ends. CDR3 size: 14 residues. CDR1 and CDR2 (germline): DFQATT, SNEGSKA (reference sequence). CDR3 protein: CSANLIGHSVEQYF. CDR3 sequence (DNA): TGCAGTGCTAACTTAATCGGACATTCCGTCGAGCAGTACTTC.

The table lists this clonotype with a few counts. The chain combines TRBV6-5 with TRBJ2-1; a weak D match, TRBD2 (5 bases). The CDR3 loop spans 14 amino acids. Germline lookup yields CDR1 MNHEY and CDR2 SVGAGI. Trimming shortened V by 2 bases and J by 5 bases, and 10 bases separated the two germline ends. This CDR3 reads CASSYELAHNEQFF. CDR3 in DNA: TGTGCCAGCAGTTACGAGCTAGCCCACAATGAGCAGTTCTTC.

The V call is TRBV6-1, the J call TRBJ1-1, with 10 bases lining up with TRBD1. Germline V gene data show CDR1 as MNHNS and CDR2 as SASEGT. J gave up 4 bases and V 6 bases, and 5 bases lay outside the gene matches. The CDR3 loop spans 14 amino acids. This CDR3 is CASSPGTGATEAFF. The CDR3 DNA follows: TGTGCCAGCAGCCCCGGGACAGGGGCCACTGAAGCTTTCTTT.

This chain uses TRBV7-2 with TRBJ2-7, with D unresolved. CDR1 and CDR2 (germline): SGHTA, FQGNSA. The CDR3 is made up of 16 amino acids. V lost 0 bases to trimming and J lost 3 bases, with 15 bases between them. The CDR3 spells CASSLASSLDIYEQYF. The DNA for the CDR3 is TGTGCCAGCAGCTTAGCAAGCTCGCTGGATATCTACGAGCAGTACTTC.

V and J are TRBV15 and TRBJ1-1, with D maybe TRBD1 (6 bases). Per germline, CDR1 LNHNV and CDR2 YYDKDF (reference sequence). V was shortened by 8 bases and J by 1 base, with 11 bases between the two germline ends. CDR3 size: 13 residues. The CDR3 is CATSTGPNTEAFF. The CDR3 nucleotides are TGTGCCACCTCTACAGGGCCGAACACTGAAGCTTTCTTT.

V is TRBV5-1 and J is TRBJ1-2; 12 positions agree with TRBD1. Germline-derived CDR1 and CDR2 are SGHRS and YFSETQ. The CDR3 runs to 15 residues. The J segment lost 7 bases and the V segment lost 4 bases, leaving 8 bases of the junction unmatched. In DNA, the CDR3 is TGCGCCAGCAGCCTCGACGGGACAGGGGGCGGTGGCTACACCTTC. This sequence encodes CASSLDGTGGGGYTF.

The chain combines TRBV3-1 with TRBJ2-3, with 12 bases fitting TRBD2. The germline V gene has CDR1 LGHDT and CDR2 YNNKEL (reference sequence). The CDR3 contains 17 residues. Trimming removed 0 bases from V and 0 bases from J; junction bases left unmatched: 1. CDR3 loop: CASSQDGLAGSTDTQYF. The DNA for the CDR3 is TGTGCCAGCAGCCAAGATGGACTAGCGGGAAGCACAGATACGCAGTATTTT.

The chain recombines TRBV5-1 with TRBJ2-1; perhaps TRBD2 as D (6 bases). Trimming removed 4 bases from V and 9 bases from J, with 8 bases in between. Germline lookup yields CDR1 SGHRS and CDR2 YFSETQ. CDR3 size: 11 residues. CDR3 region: CASSGGIEQFF. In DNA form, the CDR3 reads TGCGCCAGCAGCGGCGGGATTGAGCAGTTCTTC.

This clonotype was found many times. In nucleotides, the CDR3 is TGTGCCAGCAGTTATGCCATTTTGGAGACCCAGTACTTC. It specifies CASSYAILETQYF. V is TRBV6-2 or TRBV6-3 and J is TRBJ2-5, with unresolved D. This CDR3 is built from 13 residues. The V end was cut by 3 bases, the J end by 5 bases, with 10 bases between. Germline V CDR1 and CDR2: MNHEY, SVGEGT.

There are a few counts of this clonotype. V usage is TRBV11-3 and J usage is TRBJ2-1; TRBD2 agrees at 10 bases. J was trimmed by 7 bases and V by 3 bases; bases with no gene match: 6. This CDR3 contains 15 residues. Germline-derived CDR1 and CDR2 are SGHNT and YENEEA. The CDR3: CASSFNPSGRNEQFF. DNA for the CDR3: TGTGCCAGCAGCTTTAACCCTAGCGGGAGAAATGAGCAGTTCTTC.

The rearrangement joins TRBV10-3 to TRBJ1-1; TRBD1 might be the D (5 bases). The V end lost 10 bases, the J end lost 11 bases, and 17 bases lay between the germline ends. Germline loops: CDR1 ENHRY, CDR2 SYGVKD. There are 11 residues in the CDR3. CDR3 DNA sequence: TGTGCCACCCAGGGTTTTAGGGATGCTTTCTTT. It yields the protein CATQGFRDAFF.

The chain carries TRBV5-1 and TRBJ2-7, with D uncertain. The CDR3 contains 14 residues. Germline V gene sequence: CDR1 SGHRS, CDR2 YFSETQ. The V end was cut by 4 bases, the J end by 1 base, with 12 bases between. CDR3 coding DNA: TGCGCCAGCAGCACCTTCCAGGAGTCCTACGAGCAGTACTTC. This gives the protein CASSTFQESYEQYF.

The CDR3 protein is CSARTSGGTGEQFF. Here the CDR3 DNA reads TGCAGTGCTAGGACTAGCGGGGGGACGGGTGAGCAGTTCTTC. The rearrangement uses TRBV20-1 and TRBJ2-1, with 13 nucleotides matching TRBD2. V trimming: 3 bases; J trimming: 9 bases; junction bases outside the gene matches: 5. Germline lookup yields CDR1 DFQATT and CDR2 SNEGSKA (reference sequence). There are 14 residues in the CDR3.

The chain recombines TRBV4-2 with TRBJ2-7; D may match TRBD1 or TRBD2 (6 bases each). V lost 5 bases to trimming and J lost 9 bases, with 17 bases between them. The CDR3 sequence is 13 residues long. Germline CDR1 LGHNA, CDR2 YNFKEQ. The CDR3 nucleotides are TGTGCCAGCAGCGGGGCAGGGGAGGATGCGCAGTACTTC. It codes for CASSGAGEDAQYF.

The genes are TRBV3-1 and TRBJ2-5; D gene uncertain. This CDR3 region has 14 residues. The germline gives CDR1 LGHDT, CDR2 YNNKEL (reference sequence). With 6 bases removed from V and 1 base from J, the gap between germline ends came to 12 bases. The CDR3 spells CASRLNRIQETQYF. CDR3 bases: TGTGCCAGCAGACTCAACCGGATCCAAGAGACCCAGTACTTC.

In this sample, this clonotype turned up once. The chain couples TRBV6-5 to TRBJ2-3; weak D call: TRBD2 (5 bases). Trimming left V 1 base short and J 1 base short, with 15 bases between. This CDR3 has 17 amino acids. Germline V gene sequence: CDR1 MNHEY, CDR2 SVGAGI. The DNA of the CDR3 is TGTGCCAGCAGTTACTATGCCTCGGGGTCGGGCACAGATACGCAGTATTTT. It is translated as CASSYYASGSGTDTQYF.

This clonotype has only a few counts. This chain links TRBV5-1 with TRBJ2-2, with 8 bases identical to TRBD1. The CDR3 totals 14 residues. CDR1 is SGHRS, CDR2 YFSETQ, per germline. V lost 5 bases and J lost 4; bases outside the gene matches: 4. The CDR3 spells CASSWDRFTGELFF. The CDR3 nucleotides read TGCGCCAGCAGTTGGGACAGGTTCACCGGGGAGCTGTTTTTT. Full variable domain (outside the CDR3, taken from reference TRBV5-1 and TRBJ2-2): KAGVTQTPRYLIKTRGQQVTLSCSPISGHRSVSWYQQTPGQGLQFLFEYFSETQRNKGNFPGRFSGRQFSNSRSEMNVSTLELGDSALYLCASSWDRFTGELFFGEGSRLTVL.

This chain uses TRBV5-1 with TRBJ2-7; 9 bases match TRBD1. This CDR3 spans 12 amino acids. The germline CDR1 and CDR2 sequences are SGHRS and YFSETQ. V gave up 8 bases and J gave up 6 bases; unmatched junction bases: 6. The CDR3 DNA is TGCGCCAGTTCCGGGACAGGGTCCGAGCAGTACTTC. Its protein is CASSGTGSEQYF.

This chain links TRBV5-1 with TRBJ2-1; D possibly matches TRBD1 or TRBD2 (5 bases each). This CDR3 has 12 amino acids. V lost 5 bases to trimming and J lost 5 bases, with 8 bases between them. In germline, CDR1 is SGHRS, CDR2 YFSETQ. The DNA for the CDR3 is TGCGCCAGCAGGGGACGGCACAATGAGCAGTTCTTC. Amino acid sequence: CASRGRHNEQFF.

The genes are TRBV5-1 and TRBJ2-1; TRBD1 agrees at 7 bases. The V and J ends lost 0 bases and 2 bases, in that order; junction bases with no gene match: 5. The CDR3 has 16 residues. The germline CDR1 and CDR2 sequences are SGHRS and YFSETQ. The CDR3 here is CASSLGVGGPYNEQFF. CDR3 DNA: TGCGCCAGCAGCTTGGGTGTAGGGGGCCCCTACAATGAGCAGTTCTTC.

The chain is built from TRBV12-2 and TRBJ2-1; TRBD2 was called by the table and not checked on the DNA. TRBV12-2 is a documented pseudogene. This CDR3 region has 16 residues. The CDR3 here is CASRSNAGGANNEQFF. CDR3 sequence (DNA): TGTGCAAGTCGTTCCAACGCGGGAGGGGCCAACAATGAGCAGTTCTTC.

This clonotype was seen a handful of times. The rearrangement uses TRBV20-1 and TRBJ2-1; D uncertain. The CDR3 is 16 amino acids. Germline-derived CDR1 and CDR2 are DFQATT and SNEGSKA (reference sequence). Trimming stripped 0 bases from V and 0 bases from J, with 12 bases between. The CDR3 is CSAREGFVSSYNEQFF. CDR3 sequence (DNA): TGCAGTGCTAGAGAGGGCTTCGTTAGCTCCTACAATGAGCAGTTCTTC.

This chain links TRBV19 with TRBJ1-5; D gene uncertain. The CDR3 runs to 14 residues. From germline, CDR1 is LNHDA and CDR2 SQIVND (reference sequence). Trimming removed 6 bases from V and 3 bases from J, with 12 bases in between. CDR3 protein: CASSRGVNNQPQHF. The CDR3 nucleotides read TGTGCCAGTAGCCGTGGGGTGAACAATCAGCCCCAGCATTTT.

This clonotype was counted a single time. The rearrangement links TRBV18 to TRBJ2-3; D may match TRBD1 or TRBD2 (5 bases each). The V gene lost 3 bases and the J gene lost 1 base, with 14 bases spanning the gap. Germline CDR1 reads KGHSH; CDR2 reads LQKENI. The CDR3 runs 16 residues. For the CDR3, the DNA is TGTGCCAGCTCACCGGGGAAGAGGGGAGGCACAGATACGCAGTATTTT. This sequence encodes CASSPGKRGGTDTQYF.

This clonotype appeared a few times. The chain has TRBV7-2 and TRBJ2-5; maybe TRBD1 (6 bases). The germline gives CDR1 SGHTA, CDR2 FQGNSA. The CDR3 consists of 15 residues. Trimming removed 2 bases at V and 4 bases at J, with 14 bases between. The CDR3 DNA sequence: TGTGCCAGCAGCTTACAGGTTCTCAGGGGAGAGACCCAGTACTTC. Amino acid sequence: CASSLQVLRGETQYF.

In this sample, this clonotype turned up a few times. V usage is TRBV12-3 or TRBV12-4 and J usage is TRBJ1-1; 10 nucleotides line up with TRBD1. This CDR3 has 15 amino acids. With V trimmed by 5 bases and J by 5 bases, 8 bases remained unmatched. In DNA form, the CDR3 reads TGTGCCAGCAGTCCCTCCGGGACAGGGGTAACTGAAGCTTTCTTT. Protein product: CASSPSGTGVTEAFF.